This T cell receptor beta chain was recorded in a study of post-analysis software for immune sequencing data. At the level of the study: Relapsing-remitting, secondary progressive and progressive-relapsing multiple sclerosis courses were included.

In regard to this clonotype: Its antigen is undetermined.

Libraries were made from TCR beta cDNA, and they carried unique molecular identifiers. Input populations of roughly 0.85 to 11 million T cells gave rise to approximately 480,000 cDNA molecules. MiXCR, applied by TCRdb to the PCR reads, yields one record per CDR3 protein. Altogether hundreds of thousands of distinct CDR3 sequences are present, around 53% being singletons, with the ten largest covering about 4.5%. Study-wide results and caveats: The five TRBV segments detected at higher frequency in patients than in controls included TRBV5-6, TRBV5-1 and TRBV20-1. F measure grouped same-batch samples tightly together. The normalized Chao1 diversity of multiple sclerosis patients was significantly lower than that of controls.

Germline-derived CDR1 and CDR2 are MNHEY and SVGAGI. CDR3 length equals 15 residues. V dropped 2 bases and J dropped 0 bases, with 10 bases sitting between them. Sequenced input: blood. The clonotype originates from a girl aged 10 to 17 with multiple sclerosis. The V and J genes are TRBV6-5 and TRBJ1-2; D remains ambiguous. In DNA, the CDR3 is TGTGCCAGCAGTTACCTTGGTGGAGCTAACTATGGCTACACCTTC. Translating gives CASSYLGGANYGYTF.